The 3 T cell receptor beta chains presented below share a single source sample, sequenced in a study of tumor-infiltrating lymphocytes in glioblastoma multiforme. TCR beta libraries were built from RNA through three nested multiplex PCR rounds using modified ARM-PCR. In TCRdb, the multiplex PCR reads were re-called with MiXCR into one record per CDR3 protein. The profile shows some 15,000 distinct CDR3 sequences, around 70% of them singletons. The sample taken for sequencing was brain tumor tissue. These TCRs come from a male donor with glioblastoma.

J is TRBJ2-3 and V is TRBV11-3, with D hard to call. CDR1 and CDR2 from the germline V gene are SGHNT and YENEEA. V was cut by 2 bases and J by 6 bases, with 9 bases left in between. This CDR3 comprises 13 residues. The CDR3 DNA follows: TGTGCCAGCAGCTTATATGCGGCGGATACGCAGTATTTT. Translation: CASSLYAADTQYF.

For this clonotype: This CDR3 is missing its conserved last phenylalanine or tryptophan, likely due to a read error. This chain joins TRBV30 and TRBJ2-6; unclear D gene. CDR1 is GTSNPN, CDR2 SVGIG, per germline (reference sequence). The CDR3 consists of 14 residues. CDR3 bases: TGTGCATGTACAGTGTGCTCTGGGGCCAACGTCCTGACTCTC. It yields the protein CACTVCSGANVLTL.

The genes are TRBV6-6 and TRBJ1-6; D not resolved. V was shortened by 0 bases and J by 1 base, with 7 bases between the two germline ends. The germline V gene encodes CDR1 MNHNY and CDR2 SVGAGI (reference sequence). This CDR3 has 16 amino acids. The CDR3 reads CASSYSALSYNSPLHF. Written as DNA, the CDR3 is TGTGCCAGCAGTTACTCGGCGTTATCCTATAATTCACCCCTCCACTTT.